The sequence of this T cell receptor (beta chain) was determined in a study of cytomegalovirus exposure and HLA in healthy donors. The germline gives CDR1 MNHNS, CDR2 SASEGT. Losses at the gene ends were 6 bases for V and 7 bases for J; bases not matched to a gene: 3. The CDR3 sequence is 13 residues long. This PCR relied on a set of 60 Vbeta primers and 13 Jbeta primers. Measured with immunoSEQ multiplex PCR; TCRdb has only the in-frame clones, and not every one. The profile covers about 140,000 clones, with around 80% appearing a single time and 5.1% taken by the ten largest. The V call is TRBV6-1, the J call TRBJ1-6, with 7 bases fitting TRBD1. What was sequenced was PBMCs. The TCR originated in a male donor in good health and CMV-seronegative. CDR3 residues: CASSGTVNSPLHF. For the CDR3, the DNA is TGTGCCAGCAGCGGGACAGTCAATTCACCCCTCCACTTT.